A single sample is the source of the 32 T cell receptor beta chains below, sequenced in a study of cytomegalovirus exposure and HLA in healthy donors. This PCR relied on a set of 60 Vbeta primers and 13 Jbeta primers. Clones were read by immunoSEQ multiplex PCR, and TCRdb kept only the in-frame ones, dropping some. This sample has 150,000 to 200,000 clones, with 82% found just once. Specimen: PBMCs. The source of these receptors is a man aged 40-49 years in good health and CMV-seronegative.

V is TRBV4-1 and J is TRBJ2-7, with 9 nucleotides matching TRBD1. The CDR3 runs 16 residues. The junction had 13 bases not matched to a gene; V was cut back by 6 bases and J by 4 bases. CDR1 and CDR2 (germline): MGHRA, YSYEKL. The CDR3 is CASRLTPGQGIYEQYF. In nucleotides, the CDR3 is TGCGCCAGCAGACTCACGCCGGGACAGGGAATATACGAGCAGTACTTC.

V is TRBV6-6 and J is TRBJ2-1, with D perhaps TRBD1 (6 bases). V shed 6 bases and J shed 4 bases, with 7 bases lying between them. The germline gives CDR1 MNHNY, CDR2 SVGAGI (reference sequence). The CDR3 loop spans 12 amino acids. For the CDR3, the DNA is TGTGCCAGCAGCACAGGGTACAATGAGCAGTTCTTC. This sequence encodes CASSTGYNEQFF.

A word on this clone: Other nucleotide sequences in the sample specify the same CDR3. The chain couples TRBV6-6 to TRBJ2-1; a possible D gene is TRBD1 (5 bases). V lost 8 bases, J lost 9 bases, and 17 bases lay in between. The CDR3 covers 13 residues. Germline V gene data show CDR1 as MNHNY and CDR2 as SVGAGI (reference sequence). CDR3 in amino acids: CASFGAGRGEQFF. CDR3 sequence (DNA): TGTGCCAGCTTTGGAGCAGGAAGGGGTGAGCAGTTCTTC.

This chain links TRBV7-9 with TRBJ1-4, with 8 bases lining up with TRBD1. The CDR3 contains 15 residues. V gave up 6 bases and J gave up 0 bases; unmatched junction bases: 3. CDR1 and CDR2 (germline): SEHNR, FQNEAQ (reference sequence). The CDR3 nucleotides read TGTGCCAGCAGGTCACAGGGGGCAACTAATGAAAAACTGTTTTTT. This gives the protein CASRSQGATNEKLFF.

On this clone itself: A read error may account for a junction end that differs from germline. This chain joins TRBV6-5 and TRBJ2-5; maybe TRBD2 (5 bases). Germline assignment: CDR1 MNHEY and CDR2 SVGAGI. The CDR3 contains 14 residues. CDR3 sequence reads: CASSYELAKEAQYF. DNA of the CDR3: TGTGCCAGCAGTTACGAGCTAGCTAAAGAGGCCCAGTACTTC.

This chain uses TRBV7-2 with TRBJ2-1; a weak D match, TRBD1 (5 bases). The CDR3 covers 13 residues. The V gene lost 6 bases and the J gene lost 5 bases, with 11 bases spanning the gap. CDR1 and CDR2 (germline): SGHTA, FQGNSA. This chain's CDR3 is CASSPQGHNEQFF. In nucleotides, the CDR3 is TGTGCCAGCAGTCCCCAGGGCCACAATGAGCAGTTCTTC.

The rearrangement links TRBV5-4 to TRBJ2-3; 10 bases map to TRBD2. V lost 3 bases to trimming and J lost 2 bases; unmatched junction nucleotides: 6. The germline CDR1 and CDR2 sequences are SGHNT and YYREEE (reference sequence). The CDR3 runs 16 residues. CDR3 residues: CASSSLLAGLTDTQYF. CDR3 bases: TGTGCCAGCAGCTCGCTACTAGCGGGGCTCACAGATACGCAGTATTTT.

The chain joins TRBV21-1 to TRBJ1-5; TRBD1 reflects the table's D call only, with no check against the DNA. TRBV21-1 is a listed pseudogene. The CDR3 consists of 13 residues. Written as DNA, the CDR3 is TGTGCCAGCAGCAAAGGACAGAATCAGCCCCAGCATTTT. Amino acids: CASSKGQNQPQHF.

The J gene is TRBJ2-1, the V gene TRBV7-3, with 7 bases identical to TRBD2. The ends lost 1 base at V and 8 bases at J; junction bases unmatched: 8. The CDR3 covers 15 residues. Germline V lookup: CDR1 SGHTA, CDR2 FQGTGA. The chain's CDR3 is CASSLIGGGVDEQFF. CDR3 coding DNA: TGTGCCAGCAGCTTAATTGGGGGGGGTGTCGATGAGCAGTTCTTC.

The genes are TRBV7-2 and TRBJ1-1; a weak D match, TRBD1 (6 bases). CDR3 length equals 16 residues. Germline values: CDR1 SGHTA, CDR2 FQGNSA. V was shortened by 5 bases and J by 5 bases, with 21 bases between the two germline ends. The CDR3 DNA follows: TGTGCCAGCAGCCCCCAGATAGCTGGGGGCTCGACTGAAGCTTTCTTT. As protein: CASSPQIAGGSTEAFF.

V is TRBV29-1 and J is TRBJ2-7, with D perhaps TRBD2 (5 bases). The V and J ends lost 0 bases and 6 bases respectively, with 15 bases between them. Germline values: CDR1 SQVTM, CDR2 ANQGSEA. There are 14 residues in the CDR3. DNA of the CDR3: TGCAGCGTTGAAGAGGACGAACGCGGGCTCGAGCAGTACTTC. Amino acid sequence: CSVEEDERGLEQYF.

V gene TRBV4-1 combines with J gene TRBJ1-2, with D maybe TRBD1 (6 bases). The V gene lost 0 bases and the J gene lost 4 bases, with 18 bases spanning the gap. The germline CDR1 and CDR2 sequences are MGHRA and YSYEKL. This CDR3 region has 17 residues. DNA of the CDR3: TGCGCCAGCAGCCAAGAGGCGGTCCCGGACAGAAGCTATGGCTACACCTTC. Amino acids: CASSQEAVPDRSYGYTF.

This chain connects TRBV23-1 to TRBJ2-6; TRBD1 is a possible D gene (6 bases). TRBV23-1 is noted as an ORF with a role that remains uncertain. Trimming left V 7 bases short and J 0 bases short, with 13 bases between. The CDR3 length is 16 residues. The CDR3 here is CASIRTVLSGANVLTF. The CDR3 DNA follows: TGCGCCAGCATCCGGACAGTTCTCTCTGGGGCCAACGTCCTGACTTTC.

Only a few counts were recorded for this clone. This CDR3 is CASSSTRSTDTQYF. CDR3 bases: TGTGCCAGCAGCTCGACTAGGAGCACAGATACGCAGTATTTT. V and J are TRBV7-9 and TRBJ2-3, with TRBD2 as a possible D gene (6 bases). The CDR3 consists of 14 residues. Germline assignment: CDR1 SEHNR and CDR2 FQNEAQ (reference sequence). The V gene lost 4 bases and the J gene lost 0 bases, with 8 bases spanning the gap.

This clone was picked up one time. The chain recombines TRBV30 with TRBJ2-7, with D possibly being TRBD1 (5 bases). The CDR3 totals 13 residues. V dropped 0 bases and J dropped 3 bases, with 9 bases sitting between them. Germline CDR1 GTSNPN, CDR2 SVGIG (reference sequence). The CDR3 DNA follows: TGTGCCTGGAGTGTAGTCAGGGTCTACGAGCAGTACTTC. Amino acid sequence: CAWSVVRVYEQYF.

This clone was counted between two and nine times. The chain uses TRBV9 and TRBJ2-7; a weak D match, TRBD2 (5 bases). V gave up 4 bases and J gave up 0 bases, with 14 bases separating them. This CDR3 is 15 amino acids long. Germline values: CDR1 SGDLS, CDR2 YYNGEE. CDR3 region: CASSRGEGTSYEQYF. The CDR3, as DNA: TGTGCCAGCAGCCGAGGAGAGGGAACCTCCTACGAGCAGTACTTC.

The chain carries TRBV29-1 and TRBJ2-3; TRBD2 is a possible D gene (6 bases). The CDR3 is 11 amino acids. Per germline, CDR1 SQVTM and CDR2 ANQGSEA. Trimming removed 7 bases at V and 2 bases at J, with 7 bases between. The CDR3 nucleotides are TGCAGCGGGGGGGACACAGATACGCAGTATTTT. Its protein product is CSGGDTDTQYF.

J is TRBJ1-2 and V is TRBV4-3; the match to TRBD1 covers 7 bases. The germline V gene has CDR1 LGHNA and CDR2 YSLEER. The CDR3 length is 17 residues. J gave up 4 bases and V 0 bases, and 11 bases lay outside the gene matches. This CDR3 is CASSQETGTGVLYGYTF. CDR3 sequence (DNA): TGCGCCAGCAGCCAAGAAACCGGCACAGGGGTACTCTATGGCTACACCTTC.

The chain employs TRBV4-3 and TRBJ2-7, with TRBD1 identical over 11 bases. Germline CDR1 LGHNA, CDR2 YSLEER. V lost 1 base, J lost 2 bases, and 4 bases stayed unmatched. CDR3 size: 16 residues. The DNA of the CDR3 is TGCGCCAGCAGCCAAGGAGGACAGGGGGCGGCCTACGAGCAGTACTTC. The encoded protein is CASSQGGQGAAYEQYF.

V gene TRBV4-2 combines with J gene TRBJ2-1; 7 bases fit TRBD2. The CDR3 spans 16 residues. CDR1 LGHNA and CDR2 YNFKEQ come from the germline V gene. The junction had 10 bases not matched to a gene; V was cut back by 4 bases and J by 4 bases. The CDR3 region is CASSPGGTNLYNEQFF. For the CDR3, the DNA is TGTGCCAGCAGCCCGGGCGGGACTAACCTTTACAATGAGCAGTTCTTC.

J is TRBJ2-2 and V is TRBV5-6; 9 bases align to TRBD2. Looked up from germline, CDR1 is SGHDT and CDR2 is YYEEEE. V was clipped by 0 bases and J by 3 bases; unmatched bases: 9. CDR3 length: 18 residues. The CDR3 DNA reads TGTGCCAGCAGCTTGGAATCGGCGCTAGCGGGATACACCGGGGAGCTGTTTTTT. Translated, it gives CASSLESALAGYTGELFF.

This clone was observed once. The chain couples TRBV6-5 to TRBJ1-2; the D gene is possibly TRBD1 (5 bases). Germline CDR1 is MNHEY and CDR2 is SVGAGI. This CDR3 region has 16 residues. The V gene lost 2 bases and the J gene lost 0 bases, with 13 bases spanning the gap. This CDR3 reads CASSYRGAGTNYGYTF. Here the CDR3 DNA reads TGTGCCAGCAGTTACAGAGGGGCGGGGACTAACTATGGCTACACCTTC.

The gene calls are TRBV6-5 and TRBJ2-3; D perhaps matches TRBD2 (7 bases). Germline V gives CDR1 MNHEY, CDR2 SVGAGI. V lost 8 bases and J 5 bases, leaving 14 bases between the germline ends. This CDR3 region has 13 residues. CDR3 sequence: CASFGGRGDTQYF. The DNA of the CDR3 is TGTGCCAGCTTCGGGGGGCGCGGAGATACGCAGTATTTT.

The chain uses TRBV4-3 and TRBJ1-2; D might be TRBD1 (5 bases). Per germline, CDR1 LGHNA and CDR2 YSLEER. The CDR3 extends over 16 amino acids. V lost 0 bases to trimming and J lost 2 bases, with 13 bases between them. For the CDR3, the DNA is TGCGCCAGCAGCCAAGAAAGTGGGCCAGGGAACTATGGCTACACCTTC. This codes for CASSQESGPGNYGYTF.

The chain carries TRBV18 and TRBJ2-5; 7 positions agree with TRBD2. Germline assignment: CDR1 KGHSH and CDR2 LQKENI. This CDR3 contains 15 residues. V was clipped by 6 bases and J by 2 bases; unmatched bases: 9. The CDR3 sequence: CASSPTLAAQETQYF. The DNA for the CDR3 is TGTGCCAGCTCTCCAACGCTAGCGGCTCAAGAGACCCAGTACTTC. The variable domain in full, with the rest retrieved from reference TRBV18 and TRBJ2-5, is NAGVMQNPRHLVRRRGQEARLRCSPMKGHSHVYWYRQLPEEGLKFMVYLQKENIIDESGMPKERFSAEFPKEGPSILRIQQVVRGDSAAYFCASSPTLAAQETQYFGPGTRLLVL.

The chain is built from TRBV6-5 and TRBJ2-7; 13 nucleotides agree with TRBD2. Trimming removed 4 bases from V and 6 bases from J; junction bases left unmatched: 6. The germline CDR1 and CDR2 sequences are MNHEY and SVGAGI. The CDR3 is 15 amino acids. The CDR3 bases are TGTGCCAGCAGTTGGGGGACTAGCGGGATGGGCGAGCAGTACTTC. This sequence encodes CASSWGTSGMGEQYF.

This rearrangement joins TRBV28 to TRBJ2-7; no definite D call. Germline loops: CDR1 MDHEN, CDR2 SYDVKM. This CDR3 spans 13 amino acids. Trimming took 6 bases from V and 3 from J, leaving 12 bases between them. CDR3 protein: CASSRARHYEQYF. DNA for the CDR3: TGTGCCAGCAGCCGTGCGCGGCACTACGAGCAGTACTTC.

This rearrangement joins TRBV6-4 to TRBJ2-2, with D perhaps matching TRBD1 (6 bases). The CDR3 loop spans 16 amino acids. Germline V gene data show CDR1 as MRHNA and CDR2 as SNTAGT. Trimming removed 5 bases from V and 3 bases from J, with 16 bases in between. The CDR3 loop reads CASSRQARTDTGELFF. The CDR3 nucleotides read TGTGCCAGCAGTAGACAGGCCCGGACTGACACCGGGGAGCTGTTTTTT.

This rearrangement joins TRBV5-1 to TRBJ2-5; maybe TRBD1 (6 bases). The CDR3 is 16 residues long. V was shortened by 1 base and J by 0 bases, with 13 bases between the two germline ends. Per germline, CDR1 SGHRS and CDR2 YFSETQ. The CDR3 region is CASSLIAGTNQETQYF. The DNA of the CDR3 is TGCGCCAGCAGCTTGATAGCAGGGACAAACCAAGAGACCCAGTACTTC. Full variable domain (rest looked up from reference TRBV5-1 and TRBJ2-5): KAGVTQTPRYLIKTRGQQVTLSCSPISGHRSVSWYQQTPGQGLQFLFEYFSETQRNKGNFPGRFSGRQFSNSRSEMNVSTLELGDSALYLCASSLIAGTNQETQYFGPGTRLLVL.

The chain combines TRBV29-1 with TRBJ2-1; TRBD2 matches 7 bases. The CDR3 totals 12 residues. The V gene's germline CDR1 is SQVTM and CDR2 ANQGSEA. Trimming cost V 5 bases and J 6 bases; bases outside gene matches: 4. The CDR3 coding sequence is TGCAGCGTTTCCCCGGGGGGCAATGAGCAGTTCTTC. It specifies CSVSPGGNEQFF.

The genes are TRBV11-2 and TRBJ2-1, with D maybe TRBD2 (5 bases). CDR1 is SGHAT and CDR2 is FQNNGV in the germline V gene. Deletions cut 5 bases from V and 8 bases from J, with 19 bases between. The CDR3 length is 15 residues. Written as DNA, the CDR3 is TGTGCCAGCAGCCTGAGGGCTAGTTCTATCGATGAGCAGTTCTTC. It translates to CASSLRASSIDEQFF.

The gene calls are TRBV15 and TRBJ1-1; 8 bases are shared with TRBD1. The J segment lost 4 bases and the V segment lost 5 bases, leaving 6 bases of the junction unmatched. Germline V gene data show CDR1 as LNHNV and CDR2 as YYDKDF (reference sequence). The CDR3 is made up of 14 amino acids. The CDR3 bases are TGTGCCACCAGCGACAGGGGAGGGAGCACTGAAGCTTTCTTT. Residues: CATSDRGGSTEAFF.